These T cell receptor beta chains were read from a single sample in a study of CD8 T cells in ankylosing spondylitis. TCRdb recomputed calls from the 5' RACE reads with MiXCR, one row per CDR3 protein. This table has around 210,000 distinct CDR3 sequences, around 8% appearing once. The source material was blood, either unsorted or a sorted T cell fraction (not recorded which). The receptor set was obtained from a female donor with ankylosing spondylitis or in good health (not recorded which). Both conserved end residues are trimmed from each CDR3. Each record gives: clone size, V gene, J gene, CDR3 protein. The size of a clone is reported for some rows only, either as once, few or many, or as a class for expanded clones.

>many|TRBV4-2|TRBJ2-3
ASSQDPGTSTDTQY
>many|TRBV20-1|TRBJ1-5
SAKAKPGTGILNQPQH
>many|TRBV20-1|TRBJ2-7
SAATGGDRLEQY
>.|TRBV11-2|TRBJ2-5
ASSPGQELTQETQY
>many|TRBV12-3/TRBV12-4|TRBJ2-2
ASSLWEAGELF
>.|TRBV10-3|TRBJ2-5
AISESGQTGAQY
>many|TRBV7-9|TRBJ2-2
ASTSRQREATGELF
>many|TRBV28|TRBJ1-5
ASAGTQNQPQH
>many|TRBV29-1|TRBJ2-7
SVLKLQGLSYEQY
>many|TRBV12-3/TRBV12-4|TRBJ2-3
ASCTPKQGRTDTQY
>many|TRBV20-1|TRBJ1-4
SASEALGGETEKLF
>many|TRBV19|TRBJ2-2
ASSIQRTGELF
>many|TRBV12-3/TRBV12-4|TRBJ1-2
ASSFVGQELNGYT